This T cell receptor beta chain came from a study of blood T cells in healthy people across ages. Study-wide points: The fall in TCR beta diversity per million T cells was roughly linear with age. Donors of long life had a larger count of naive CD4+ cells and greater diversity than aged donors.

PCR was performed a second time for about 6 to 12 cycles using a sample-barcoded 5' primer and a J-beta primer mix. Each CDR3 protein is one row after TCRdb ran MiXCR on the 5' RACE reads. This table holds approximately 820,000 distinct CDR3 sequences, roughly 44% found once. The V gene end was trimmed by 2 bases and the J gene end by 11 bases; junction bases not matched to a gene: 13. This CDR3 has 15 amino acids. From germline, CDR1 is DFQATT and CDR2 SNEGSKA (reference sequence). On this clonotype itself: The antigen is undetermined.

This sequence was found in a man between 60 and 70 years old in good health. Specimen: blood. The J gene is TRBJ2-5, the V gene TRBV20-1; 11 bases map to TRBD2. The DNA of the CDR3 is TGCAGTGCTAGACCGCTAGCGGGGGGTTGGGATGAGCAGTACTTC. It yields the protein CSARPLAGGWDEQYF.